This T cell receptor beta chain emerged from a study of blood T cell repertoires in COVID-19. Study at large: T cells, B-cell-depleted T cells, or PBMCs provided the cDNA or gDNA that served as material.

Seattle cases were enrolled at active infection and followed longitudinally. Original processing notes: How many nucleated cells were present was estimated from reference gene primer amplification. Clones were read by immunoSEQ multiplex PCR, and TCRdb kept only the in-frame ones, dropping some. The V and J calls and clone size are taken from that table; D and trimming were inferred from the DNA. This table has over 200,000 clones, about 87% appearing once. This CDR3 is built from 17 residues. V was shortened by 4 bases and J by 0 bases, with 16 bases between the two germline ends. Germline CDR1 SNHLY, CDR2 FYNNEI.

Sequencing was carried out using peripheral blood. This clonotype was obtained from a young man with COVID-19, enrolled during active disease. The chain is built from TRBV2 and TRBJ2-1; unclear D gene. This CDR3 is CASSGRSPQSSYNEQFF. CDR3 coding DNA: TGTGCCAGCAGTGGTCGGTCTCCTCAAAGCTCCTACAATGAGCAGTTCTTC.